Listed below are T cell receptor beta chains from one sample, sequenced in a study of CD8+ T cells in alopecia areata. Method: immunoSEQ multiplex PCR; TCRdb's copy keeps in-frame clones and lacks some. Altogether 100,000 or so clones are present, almost 60% being singletons, with the ten largest covering about 16%. Sequenced material: CD8+ T cells sorted from blood, taken between weeks 55 and 65, from a patient treated with tofacitinib. The receptors derive from a human donor with alopecia areata. Both conserved end residues are part of each CDR3. A D gene is named only where the DNA matches it firmly. Rows give clone size only sometimes, using once, few, many, or a class for an expanded clone.

j_gene: TRBJ1-1
v_gene: TRBV5-1
d_gene: .
abundance: .
CDR3nt: TGCGCCAGCAGCTCAGCCCCAGGGGACCTTGAAGCTTTCTTT
CDR3aa: CASSSAPGDLEAFF

j_gene: TRBJ1-1
v_gene: TRBV7-9
d_gene: .
abundance: few
CDR3nt: TGTGCCAGCAGTCACGAGTCTTTGAGAGCTTTCTTT
CDR3aa: CASSHESLRAFF

j_gene: TRBJ2-7
v_gene: TRBV19
d_gene: TRBD2
abundance: .
CDR3nt: TGTGCCAGTAGTAGCGGGGGTTACTCCTACGAGCAGTACTTC
CDR3aa: CASSSGGYSYEQYF

j_gene: TRBJ1-2
v_gene: TRBV15
d_gene: .
abundance: .
CDR3nt: TGTGCCACCAGCAGAGATAGAAACAGCCCCTATGGCTACACCTTC
CDR3aa: CATSRDRNSPYGYTF

j_gene: TRBJ2-7
v_gene: TRBV6-6
d_gene: TRBD2
abundance: .
CDR3nt: TGTGCCAGCAGGAACTACCAAGGACTAGCGGGAGACGAGCAGTACTTC
CDR3aa: CASRNYQGLAGDEQYF

j_gene: TRBJ2-4
v_gene: TRBV6-1
d_gene: .
abundance: .
CDR3nt: TGTGCCAGCAGTGAAAGCGACAGTGATCCCAAAAACATTCAGTACTTC
CDR3aa: CASSESDSDPKNIQYF

j_gene: TRBJ1-3
v_gene: TRBV6-5
d_gene: .
abundance: .
CDR3nt: TGTGCCAGCAGTTACGGACAAAACTCTGGAAACACCATATATTTT
CDR3aa: CASSYGQNSGNTIYF

j_gene: TRBJ2-7
v_gene: TRBV14
d_gene: TRBD1
abundance: .
CDR3nt: TGTGCCAGCAGCCAAGAGGGGACAGGGGTCCACGAGCAGTACTTC
CDR3aa: CASSQEGTGVHEQYF

j_gene: TRBJ1-1
v_gene: TRBV5-1
d_gene: TRBD1
abundance: once
CDR3nt: TGCGCCAGCAGCTTGGTGCGGGACAGGGGGCTGAACACTGAAGCTTTCTTT
CDR3aa: CASSLVRDRGLNTEAFF

j_gene: TRBJ1-6
v_gene: TRBV6-5
d_gene: TRBD1
abundance: .
CDR3nt: TGTGCCAGCGGGGTGACAGGGTTGTTTTCACCCCTCCACTTT
CDR3aa: CASGVTGLFSPLHF

j_gene: TRBJ2-7
v_gene: TRBV13
d_gene: TRBD2
abundance: .
CDR3nt: TGTGCCAGCAGCCCCGGGACTAGCCTATACGAGCAGTACTTC
CDR3aa: CASSPGTSLYEQYF

j_gene: TRBJ1-6
v_gene: TRBV14
d_gene: .
abundance: .
CDR3nt: TGTGCCAGCAGCCTCCGACAGTCGGGAGTGGGTTCACCCCTCCACTTT
CDR3aa: CASSLRQSGVGSPLHF

j_gene: TRBJ1-1
v_gene: TRBV7-2
d_gene: .
abundance: .
CDR3nt: TGTGCCAGCAGCTTACGGCCTGAAGGACGGCCGAACACTGAAGCTTTCTTT
CDR3aa: CASSLRPEGRPNTEAFF

j_gene: TRBJ2-7
v_gene: TRBV5-1
d_gene: .
abundance: .
CDR3nt: TGCGCCAGCAGCTTGGAGGGGGGAAGAGAGCAGTACTTC
CDR3aa: CASSLEGGREQYF

j_gene: TRBJ1-6
v_gene: TRBV5-1
d_gene: TRBD1
abundance: .
CDR3nt: TGCGCCAGCAGCTTCTTCCCCGAGGTCAGGGGGCGTAATTCACCCCTCCACTTT
CDR3aa: CASSFFPEVRGRNSPLHF

j_gene: TRBJ2-3
v_gene: TRBV9
d_gene: TRBD2
abundance: .
CDR3nt: TGTGCCAGCAGCGTAGGAAGCGGGGGGGCAAGGGCAGATACGCAGTATTTT
CDR3aa: CASSVGSGGARADTQYF

j_gene: TRBJ2-7
v_gene: TRBV30
d_gene: .
abundance: .
CDR3nt: TGTGCCTGGAGTGTGGTCGGGGGACAGAGCGAGCAGTACTTC
CDR3aa: CAWSVVGGQSEQYF

j_gene: TRBJ2-3
v_gene: TRBV14
d_gene: .
abundance: .
CDR3nt: TGTGCCAGCAGCCCTGGGGATACGCAGTATTTT
CDR3aa: CASSPGDTQYF